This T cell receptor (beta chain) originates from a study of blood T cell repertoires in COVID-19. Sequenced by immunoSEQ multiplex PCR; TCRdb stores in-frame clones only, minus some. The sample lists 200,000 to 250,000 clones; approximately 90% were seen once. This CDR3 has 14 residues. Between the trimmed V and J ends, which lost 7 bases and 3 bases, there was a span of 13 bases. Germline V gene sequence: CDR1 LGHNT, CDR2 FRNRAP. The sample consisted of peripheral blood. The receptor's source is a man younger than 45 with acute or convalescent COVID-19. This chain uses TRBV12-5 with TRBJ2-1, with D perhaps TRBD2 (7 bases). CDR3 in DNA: TGTGCTAGTGTTGACGGGGGGCTCTACAATGAGCAGTTCTTC. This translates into CASVDGGLYNEQFF.